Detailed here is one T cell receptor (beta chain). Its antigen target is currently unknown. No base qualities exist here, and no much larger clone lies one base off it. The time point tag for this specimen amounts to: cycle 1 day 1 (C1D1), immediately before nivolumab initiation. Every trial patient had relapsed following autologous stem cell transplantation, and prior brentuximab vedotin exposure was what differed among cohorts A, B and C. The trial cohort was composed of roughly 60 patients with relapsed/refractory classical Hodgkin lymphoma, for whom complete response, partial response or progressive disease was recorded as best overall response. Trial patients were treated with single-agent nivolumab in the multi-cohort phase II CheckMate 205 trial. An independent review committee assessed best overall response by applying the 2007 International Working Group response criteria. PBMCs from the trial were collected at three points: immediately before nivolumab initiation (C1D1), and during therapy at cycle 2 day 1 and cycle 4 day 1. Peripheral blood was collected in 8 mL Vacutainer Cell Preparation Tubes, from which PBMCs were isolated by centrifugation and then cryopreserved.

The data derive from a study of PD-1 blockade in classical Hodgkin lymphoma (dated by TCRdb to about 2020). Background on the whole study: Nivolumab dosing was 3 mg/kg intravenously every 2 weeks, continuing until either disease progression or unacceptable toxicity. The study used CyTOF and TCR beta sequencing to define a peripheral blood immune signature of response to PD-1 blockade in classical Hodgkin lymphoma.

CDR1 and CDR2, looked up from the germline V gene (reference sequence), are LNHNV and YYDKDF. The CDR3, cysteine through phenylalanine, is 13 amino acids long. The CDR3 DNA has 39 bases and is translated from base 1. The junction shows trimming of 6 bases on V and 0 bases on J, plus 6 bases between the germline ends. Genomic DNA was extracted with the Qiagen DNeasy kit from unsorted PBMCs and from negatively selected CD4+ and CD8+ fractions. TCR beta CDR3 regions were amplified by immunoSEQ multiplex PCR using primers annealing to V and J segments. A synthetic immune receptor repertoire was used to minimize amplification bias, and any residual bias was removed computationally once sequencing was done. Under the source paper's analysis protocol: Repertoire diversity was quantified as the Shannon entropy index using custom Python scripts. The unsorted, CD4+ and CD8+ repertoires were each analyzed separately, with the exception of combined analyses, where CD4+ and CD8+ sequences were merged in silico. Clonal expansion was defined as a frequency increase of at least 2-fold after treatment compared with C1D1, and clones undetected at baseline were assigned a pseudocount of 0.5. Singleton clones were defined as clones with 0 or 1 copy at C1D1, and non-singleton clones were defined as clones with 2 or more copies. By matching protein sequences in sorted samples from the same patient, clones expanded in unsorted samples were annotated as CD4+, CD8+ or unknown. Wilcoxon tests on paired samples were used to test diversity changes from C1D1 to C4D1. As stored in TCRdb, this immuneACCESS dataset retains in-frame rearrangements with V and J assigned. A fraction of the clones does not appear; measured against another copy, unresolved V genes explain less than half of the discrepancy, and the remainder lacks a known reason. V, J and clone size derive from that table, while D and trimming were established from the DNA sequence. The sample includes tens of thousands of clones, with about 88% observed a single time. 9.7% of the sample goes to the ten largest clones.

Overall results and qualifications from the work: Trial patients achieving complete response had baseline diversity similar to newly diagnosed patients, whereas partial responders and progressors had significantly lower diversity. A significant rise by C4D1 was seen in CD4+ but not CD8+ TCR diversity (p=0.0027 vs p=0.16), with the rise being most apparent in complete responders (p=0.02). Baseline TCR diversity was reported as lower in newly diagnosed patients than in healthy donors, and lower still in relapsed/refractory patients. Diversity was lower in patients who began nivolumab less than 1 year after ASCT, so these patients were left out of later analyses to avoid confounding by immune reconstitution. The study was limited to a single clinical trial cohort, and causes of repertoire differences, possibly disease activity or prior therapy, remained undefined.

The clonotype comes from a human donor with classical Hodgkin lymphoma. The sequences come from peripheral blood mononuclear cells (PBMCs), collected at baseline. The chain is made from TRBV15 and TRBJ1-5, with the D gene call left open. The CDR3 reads CATRTASNQPQHF. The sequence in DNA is TGTGCCACCAGAACAGCTAGCAATCAGCCCCAGCATTTT.